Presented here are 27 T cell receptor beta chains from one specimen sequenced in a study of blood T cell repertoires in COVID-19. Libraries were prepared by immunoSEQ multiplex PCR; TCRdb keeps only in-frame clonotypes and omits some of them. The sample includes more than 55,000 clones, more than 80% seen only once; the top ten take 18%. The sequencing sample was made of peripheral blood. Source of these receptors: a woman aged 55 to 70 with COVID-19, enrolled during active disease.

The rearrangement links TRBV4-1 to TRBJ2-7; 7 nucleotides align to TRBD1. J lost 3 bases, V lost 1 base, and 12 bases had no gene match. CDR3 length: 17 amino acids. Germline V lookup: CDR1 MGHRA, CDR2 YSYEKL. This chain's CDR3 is CASSQVTGQATIYEQYF. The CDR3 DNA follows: TGCGCCAGCAGCCAAGTTACCGGACAGGCCACCATCTACGAGCAGTACTTC.

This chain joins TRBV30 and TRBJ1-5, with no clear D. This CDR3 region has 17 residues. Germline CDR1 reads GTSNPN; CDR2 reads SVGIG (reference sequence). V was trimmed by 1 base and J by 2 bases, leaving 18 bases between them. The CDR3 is CAWSALGVVRGNQPQHF. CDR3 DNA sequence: TGTGCCTGGAGTGCCCTCGGGGTTGTGAGGGGCAATCAGCCCCAGCATTTT. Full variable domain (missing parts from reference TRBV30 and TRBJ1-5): SQTIHQWPATLVQPVGSPLSLECTVEGTSNPNLYWYRQAAGRGLQLLFYSVGIGQISSEVPQNLSASRPQDRQFILSSKKLLLSDSGFYLCAWSALGVVRGNQPQHFGDGTRLSIL.

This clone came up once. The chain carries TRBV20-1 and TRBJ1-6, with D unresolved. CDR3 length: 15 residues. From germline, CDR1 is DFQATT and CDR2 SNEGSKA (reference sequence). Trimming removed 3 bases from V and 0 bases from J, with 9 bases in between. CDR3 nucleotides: TGCAGTGCTAGTCCCGGGAGCTCCTATAATTCACCCCTCCACTTT. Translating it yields CSASPGSSYNSPLHF.

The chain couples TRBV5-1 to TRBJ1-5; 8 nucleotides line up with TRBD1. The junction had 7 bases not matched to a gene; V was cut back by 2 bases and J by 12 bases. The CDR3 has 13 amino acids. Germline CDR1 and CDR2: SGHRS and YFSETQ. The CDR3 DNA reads TGCGCCAGCAGCTTTGACAGGGGTCTCGTCCAGCATTTT. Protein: CASSFDRGLVQHF.

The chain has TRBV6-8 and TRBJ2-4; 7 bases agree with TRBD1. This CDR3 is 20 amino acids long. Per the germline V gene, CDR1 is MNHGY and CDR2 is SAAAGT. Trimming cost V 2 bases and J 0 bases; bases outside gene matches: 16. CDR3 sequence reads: CASSYTQGDPKEVAKNIQYF. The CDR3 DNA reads TGTGCCAGCAGTTACACCCAGGGGGACCCGAAGGAGGTAGCCAAAAACATTCAGTACTTC.

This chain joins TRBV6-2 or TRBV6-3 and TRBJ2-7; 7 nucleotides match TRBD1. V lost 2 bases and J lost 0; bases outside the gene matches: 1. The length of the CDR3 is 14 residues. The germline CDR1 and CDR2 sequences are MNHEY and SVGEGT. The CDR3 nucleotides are TGTGCCAGCAGTTACGGGACAGACTCCTACGAGCAGTACTTC. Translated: CASSYGTDSYEQYF.

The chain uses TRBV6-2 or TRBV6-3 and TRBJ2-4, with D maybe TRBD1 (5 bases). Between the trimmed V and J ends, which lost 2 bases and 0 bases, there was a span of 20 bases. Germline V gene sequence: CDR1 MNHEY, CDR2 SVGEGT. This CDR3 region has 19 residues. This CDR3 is CASSYLPETGAIAKNIQYF. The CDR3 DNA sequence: TGTGCCAGCAGTTACCTTCCGGAAACAGGAGCCATAGCCAAAAACATTCAGTACTTC.

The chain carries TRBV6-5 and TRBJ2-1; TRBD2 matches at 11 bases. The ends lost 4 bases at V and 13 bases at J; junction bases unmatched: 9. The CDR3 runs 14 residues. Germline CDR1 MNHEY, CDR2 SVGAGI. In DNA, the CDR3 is TGTGCCAGCAGTTTAGCGGGAGGGCTGCGTACTCAGTTCTTC. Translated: CASSLAGGLRTQFF.

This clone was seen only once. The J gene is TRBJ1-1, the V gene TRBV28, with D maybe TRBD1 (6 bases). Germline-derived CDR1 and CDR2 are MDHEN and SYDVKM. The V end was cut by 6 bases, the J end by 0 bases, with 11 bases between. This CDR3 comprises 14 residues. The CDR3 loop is CASSPQGMNTEAFF. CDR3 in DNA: TGTGCCAGCAGCCCTCAGGGGATGAACACTGAAGCTTTCTTT.

The CDR3 region has the DNA TGTGCCAGCAGTCCCTTTACCGGGACTAGCGGGAGGACCTTTCAGGAGCAGTACTTC. Amino acids: CASSPFTGTSGRTFQEQYF. The genes are TRBV6-6 and TRBJ2-7; 15 positions match TRBD2. Germline loops: CDR1 MNHNY, CDR2 SVGAGI (reference sequence). The CDR3 loop spans 19 amino acids. Germline trimming cut 5 bases from V and 7 bases from J; bases unmatched to any gene: 18.

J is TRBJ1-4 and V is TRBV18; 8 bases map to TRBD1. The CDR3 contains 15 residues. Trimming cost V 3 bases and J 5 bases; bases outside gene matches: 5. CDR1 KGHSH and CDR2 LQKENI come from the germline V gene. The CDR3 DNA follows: TGTGCCAGCTCACCGGGGACAGGCCAGAATGAAAAACTGTTTTTT. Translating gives CASSPGTGQNEKLFF.

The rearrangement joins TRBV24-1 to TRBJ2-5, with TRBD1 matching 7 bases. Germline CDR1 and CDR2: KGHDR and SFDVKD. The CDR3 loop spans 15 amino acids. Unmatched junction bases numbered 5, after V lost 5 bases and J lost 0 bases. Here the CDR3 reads CATSVARGHQETQYF. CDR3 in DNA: TGTGCCACCAGTGTCGCAAGGGGGCACCAAGAGACCCAGTACTTC.

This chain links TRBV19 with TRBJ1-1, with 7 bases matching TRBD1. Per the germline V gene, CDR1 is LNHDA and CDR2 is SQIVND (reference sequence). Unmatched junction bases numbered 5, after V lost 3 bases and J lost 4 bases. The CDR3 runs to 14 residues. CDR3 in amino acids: CASSMGDSRTEAFF. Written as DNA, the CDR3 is TGTGCCAGTAGTATGGGGGACAGCCGCACTGAAGCTTTCTTT. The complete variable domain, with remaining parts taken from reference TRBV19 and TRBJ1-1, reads DGGITQSPKYLFRKEGQNVTLSCEQNLNHDAMYWYRQDPGQGLRLIYYSQIVNDFQKGDIAEGYSVSREKKESFPLTVTSAQKNPTAFYLCASSMGDSRTEAFFGQGTRLTVV.

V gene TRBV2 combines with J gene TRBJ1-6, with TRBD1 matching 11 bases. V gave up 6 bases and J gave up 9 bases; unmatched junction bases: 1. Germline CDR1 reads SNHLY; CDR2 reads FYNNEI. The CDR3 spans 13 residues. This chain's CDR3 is CASRGQGGSPLHF. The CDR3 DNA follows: TGTGCCAGCAGGGGACAGGGGGGTTCACCCCTCCACTTT. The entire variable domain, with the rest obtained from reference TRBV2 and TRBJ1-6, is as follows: EPEVTQTPSHQVTQMGQEVILRCVPISNHLYFYWYRQILGQKVEFLVSFYNNEISEKSEIFDDQFSVERPDGSNFTLKIRSTKLEDSAMYFCASRGQGGSPLHFGNGTRLTVT.

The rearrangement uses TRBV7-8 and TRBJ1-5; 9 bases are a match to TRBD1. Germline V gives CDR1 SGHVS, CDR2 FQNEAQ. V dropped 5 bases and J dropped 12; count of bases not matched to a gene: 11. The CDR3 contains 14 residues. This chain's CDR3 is CASSPRTGARDQHF. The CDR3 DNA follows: TGTGCCAGCAGCCCCAGGACAGGGGCCAGGGACCAGCATTTT.

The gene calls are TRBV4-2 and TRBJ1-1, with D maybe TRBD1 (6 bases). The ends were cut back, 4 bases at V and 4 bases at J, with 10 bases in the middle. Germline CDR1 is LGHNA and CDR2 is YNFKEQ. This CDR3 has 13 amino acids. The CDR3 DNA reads TGTGCCAGCAGCCCAGGACAGTTCACTGAAGCTTTCTTT. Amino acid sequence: CASSPGQFTEAFF.

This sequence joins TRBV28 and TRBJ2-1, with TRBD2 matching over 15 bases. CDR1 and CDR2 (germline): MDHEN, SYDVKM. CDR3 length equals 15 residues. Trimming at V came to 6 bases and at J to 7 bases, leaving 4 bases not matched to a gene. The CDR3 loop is CASSPGTSGRNEQFF. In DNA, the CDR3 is TGTGCCAGCAGCCCCGGGACTAGCGGGAGGAATGAGCAGTTCTTC.

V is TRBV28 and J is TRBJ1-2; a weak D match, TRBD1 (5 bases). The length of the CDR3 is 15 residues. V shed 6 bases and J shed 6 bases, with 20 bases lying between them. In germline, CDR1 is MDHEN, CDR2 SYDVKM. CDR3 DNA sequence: TGTGCCAGCAGAATCACGCCGGGACTGACACATGGCTACACCTTC. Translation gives CASRITPGLTHGYTF.

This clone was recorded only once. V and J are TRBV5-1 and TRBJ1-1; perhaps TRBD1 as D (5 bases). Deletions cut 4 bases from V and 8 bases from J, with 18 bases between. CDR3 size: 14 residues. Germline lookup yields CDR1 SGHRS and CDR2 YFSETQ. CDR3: CASSPRQPFQEAFF. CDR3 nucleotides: TGCGCCAGCAGCCCGAGACAGCCTTTTCAAGAAGCTTTCTTT.

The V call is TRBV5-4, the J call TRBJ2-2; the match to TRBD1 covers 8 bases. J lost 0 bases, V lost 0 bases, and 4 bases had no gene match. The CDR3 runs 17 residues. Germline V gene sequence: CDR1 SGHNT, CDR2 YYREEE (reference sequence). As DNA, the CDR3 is TGTGCCAGCAGCTTGGACTTGGGACAGGCGAACACCGGGGAGCTGTTTTTT. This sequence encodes CASSLDLGQANTGELFF.

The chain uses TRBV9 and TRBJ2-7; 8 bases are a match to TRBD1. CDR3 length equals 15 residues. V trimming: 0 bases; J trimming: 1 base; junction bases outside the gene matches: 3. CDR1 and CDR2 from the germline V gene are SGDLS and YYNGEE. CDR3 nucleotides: TGTGCCAGCAGCGTAGGGGACAGGCGTTCCTACGAGCAGTACTTC. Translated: CASSVGDRRSYEQYF.

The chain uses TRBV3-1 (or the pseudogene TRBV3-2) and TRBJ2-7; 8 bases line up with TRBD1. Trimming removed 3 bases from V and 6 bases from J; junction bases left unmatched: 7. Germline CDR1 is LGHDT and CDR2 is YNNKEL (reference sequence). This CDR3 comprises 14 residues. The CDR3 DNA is TGTGCCAGCAGCCACGGACAGGGAGGTGGCGAGCAGTACTTC. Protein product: CASSHGQGGGEQYF.

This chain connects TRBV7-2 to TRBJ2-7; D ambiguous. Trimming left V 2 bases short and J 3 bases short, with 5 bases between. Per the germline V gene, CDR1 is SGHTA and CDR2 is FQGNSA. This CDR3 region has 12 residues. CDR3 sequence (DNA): TGTGCCAGCAGCTTATATCTCTACGAGCAGTACTTC. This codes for CASSLYLYEQYF.

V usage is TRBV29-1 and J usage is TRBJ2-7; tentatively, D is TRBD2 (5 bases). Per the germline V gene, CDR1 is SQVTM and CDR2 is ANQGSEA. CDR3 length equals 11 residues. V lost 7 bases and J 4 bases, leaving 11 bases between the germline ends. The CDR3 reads CSARGGYEQYF. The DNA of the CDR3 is TGCAGCGCCAGAGGCGGGTACGAGCAGTACTTC.

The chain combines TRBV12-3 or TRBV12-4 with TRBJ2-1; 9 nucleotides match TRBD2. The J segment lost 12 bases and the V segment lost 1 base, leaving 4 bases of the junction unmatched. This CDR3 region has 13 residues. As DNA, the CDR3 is TGTGCCAGCAGTTTAGGCGGGGGACTAGCGCAGTTCTTC. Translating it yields CASSLGGGLAQFF.

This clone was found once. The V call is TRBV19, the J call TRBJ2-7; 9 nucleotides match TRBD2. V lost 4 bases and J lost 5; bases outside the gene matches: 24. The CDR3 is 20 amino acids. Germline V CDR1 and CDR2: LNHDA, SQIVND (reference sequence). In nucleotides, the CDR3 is TGTGCCAGTAGTAAGGTTGGCGGTAGCGGGAGAGGAGGGTTGTTGGACGAGCAGTACTTC. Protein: CASSKVGGSGRGGLLDEQYF.

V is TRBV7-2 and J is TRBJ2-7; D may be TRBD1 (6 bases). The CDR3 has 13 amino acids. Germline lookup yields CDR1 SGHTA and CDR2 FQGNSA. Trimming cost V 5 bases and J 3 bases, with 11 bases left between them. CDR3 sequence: CASSRGRLYEQYF. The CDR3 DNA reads TGTGCCAGCAGCAGGGGGAGACTCTACGAGCAGTACTTC.